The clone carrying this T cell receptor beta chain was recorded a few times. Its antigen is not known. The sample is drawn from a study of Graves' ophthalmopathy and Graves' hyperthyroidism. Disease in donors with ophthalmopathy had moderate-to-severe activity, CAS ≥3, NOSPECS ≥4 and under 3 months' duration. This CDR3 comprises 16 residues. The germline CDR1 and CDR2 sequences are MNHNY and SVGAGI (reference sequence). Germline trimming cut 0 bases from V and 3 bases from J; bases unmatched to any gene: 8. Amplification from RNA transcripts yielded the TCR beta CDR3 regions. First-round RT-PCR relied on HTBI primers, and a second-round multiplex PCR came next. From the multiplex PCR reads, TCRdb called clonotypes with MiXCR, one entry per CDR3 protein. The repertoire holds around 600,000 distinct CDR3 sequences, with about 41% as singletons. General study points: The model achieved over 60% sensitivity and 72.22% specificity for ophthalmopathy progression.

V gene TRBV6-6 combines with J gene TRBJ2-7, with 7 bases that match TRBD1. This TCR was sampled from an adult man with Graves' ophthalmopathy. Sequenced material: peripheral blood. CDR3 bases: TGTGCCAGCAGTTACTCCCCCGGGACAGTGGGCTACGAGCAGTACTTC. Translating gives CASSYSPGTVGYEQYF.